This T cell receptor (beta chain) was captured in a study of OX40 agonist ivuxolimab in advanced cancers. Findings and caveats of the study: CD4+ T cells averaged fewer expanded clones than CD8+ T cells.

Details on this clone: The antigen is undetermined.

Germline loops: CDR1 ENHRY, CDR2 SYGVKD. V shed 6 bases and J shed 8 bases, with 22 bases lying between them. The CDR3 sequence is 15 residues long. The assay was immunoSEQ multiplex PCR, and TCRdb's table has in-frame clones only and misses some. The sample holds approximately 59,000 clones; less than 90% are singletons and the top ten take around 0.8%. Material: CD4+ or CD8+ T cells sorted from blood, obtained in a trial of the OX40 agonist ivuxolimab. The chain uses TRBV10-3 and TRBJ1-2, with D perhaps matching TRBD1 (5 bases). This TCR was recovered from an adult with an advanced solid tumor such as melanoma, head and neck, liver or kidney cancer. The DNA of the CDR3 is TGTGCCATCAGGATCTCCGGGACGCTACGCCACGGCTACACCTTC. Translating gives CAIRISGTLRHGYTF.